The sequence of this T cell receptor (beta chain) was determined in a study of blood T cell repertoires in COVID-19. The CDR3 has 14 amino acids. The germline CDR1 and CDR2 sequences are ENHRY and SYGVKD. V gave up 6 bases and J gave up 5 bases; unmatched junction bases: 10. Sequenced by immunoSEQ multiplex PCR; TCRdb stores in-frame clones only, minus some. The sample shows about 300,000 clones, around 87% of them seen only once. V usage is TRBV10-3 and J usage is TRBJ2-7; 7 nucleotides agree with TRBD1. The TCR originated in a man in his 70s with acute or convalescent COVID-19. Sequenced material: peripheral blood. CDR3 protein: CAIRGVNRGDEQYF. In nucleotides, the CDR3 is TGTGCCATCAGGGGGGTGAACAGGGGCGACGAGCAGTACTTC.